A selection of T cell receptor beta chains follows, all from one sample in a study of response to subunit inactivated influenza vaccine. TCRdb called the RT-PCR reads again in MiXCR, with one record for every CDR3 protein. The repertoire holds around 520,000 distinct CDR3 sequences, with about 25% as singletons. Specimen: CD4+ T cells sorted from PBMCs, collected approximately 5 days after vaccination. These receptors all stem from a man aged 50 or older who received an inactivated influenza vaccine. CDR3s include the opening cysteine and the closing phenylalanine or tryptophan. The D gene is left open where the match is weak. Rows may omit the clone size; those that give it use once, few, many or a size class.

CDR3 length: 15; clone size: .; J gene: TRBJ1-5; V gene: TRBV6-2/TRBV6-3; D gene: TRBD1; CDR3 protein: CASTKTNRGPQPQHF; CDR3 DNA: TGTGCCAGCACCAAAACCAACAGGGGGCCTCAGCCCCAGCATTTT
CDR3 length: 15; clone size: .; J gene: TRBJ2-1; V gene: TRBV5-1; D gene: .; CDR3 protein: CASSLAANSYNEQFF; CDR3 DNA: TGCGCCAGCAGCTTAGCGGCGAACTCCTACAATGAGCAGTTCTTC
CDR3 length: 15; clone size: .; J gene: TRBJ2-7; V gene: TRBV10-3; D gene: TRBD1; CDR3 protein: CAISESGQDSYEQYF; CDR3 DNA: TGTGCCATCAGTGAGTCGGGACAGGACTCCTACGAGCAGTACTTC
CDR3 length: 14; clone size: few; J gene: TRBJ2-1; V gene: TRBV20-1; D gene: TRBD2; CDR3 protein: CSARYSGITNEQFF; CDR3 DNA: TGCAGTGCTAGATATAGCGGGATAACCAATGAGCAGTTCTTC
CDR3 length: 17; clone size: .; J gene: TRBJ2-1; V gene: TRBV6-5; D gene: .; CDR3 protein: CASSYSKARPTAREQFF; CDR3 DNA: TGTGCCAGCAGTTACTCGAAGGCCCGACCGACAGCTCGGGAGCAGTTCTTC
CDR3 length: 16; clone size: few; J gene: TRBJ2-1; V gene: TRBV10-3; D gene: .; CDR3 protein: CAISGGAREIYNEQFF; CDR3 DNA: TGTGCCATCAGTGGGGGGGCGCGGGAGATCTACAATGAGCAGTTCTTC
CDR3 length: 19; clone size: .; J gene: TRBJ2-1; V gene: TRBV2; D gene: TRBD2; CDR3 protein: CAISSGTSGRARSYNEQFF; CDR3 DNA: TGTGCCATCAGTTCAGGGACTAGCGGGAGGGCCAGGTCCTACAATGAGCAGTTTTTC
CDR3 length: 11; clone size: .; J gene: TRBJ2-1; V gene: TRBV11-2; D gene: .; CDR3 protein: CASTMDGEQFF; CDR3 DNA: TGTGCCAGCACCATGGACGGGGAGCAGTTCTTC
CDR3 length: 16; clone size: few; J gene: TRBJ2-3; V gene: TRBV3-1; D gene: .; CDR3 protein: CASSQDPLLFTDTQYF; CDR3 DNA: TGTGCCAGCAGCCAAGATCCTCTCCTCTTCACAGATACGCAGTATTTT
CDR3 length: 14; clone size: .; J gene: TRBJ2-5; V gene: TRBV2; D gene: .; CDR3 protein: CASSALLSWETQYF; CDR3 DNA: TGTGCCAGCAGTGCTCTTCTGTCATGGGAGACCCAGTACTTC
CDR3 length: 11; clone size: many; J gene: TRBJ2-5; V gene: TRBV29-1; D gene: TRBD2; CDR3 protein: CSVRLAGIQYF; CDR3 DNA: TGCAGCGTTCGACTAGCGGGCATCCAGTACTTC
CDR3 length: 16; clone size: once; J gene: TRBJ1-6; V gene: TRBV5-1; D gene: TRBD1; CDR3 protein: CASSLRDRGEHSPLHF; CDR3 DNA: TGCGCCAGCAGCCTAAGGGACAGGGGTGAGCATTCACCCCTCCACTTT
CDR3 length: 14; clone size: .; J gene: TRBJ1-1; V gene: TRBV5-1; D gene: .; CDR3 protein: CASSFQSGNTEAFF; CDR3 DNA: TGCGCCAGCAGCTTTCAAAGCGGGAACACTGAAGCTTTCTTT
CDR3 length: 11; clone size: .; J gene: TRBJ2-3; V gene: TRBV9; D gene: .; CDR3 protein: CASSGTSLQYF; CDR3 DNA: TGTGCCAGCAGCGGCACTAGCCTACAGTATTTT
CDR3 length: 13; clone size: .; J gene: TRBJ2-1; V gene: TRBV19; D gene: .; CDR3 protein: CASSPEQGDEQFF; CDR3 DNA: TGTGCCAGTAGTCCTGAACAGGGAGATGAGCAGTTCTTC
CDR3 length: 11; clone size: few; J gene: TRBJ1-1; V gene: TRBV7-2; D gene: .; CDR3 protein: CASSQNTEAFF; CDR3 DNA: TGTGCCAGCAGCCAAAACACTGAAGCTTTCTTT